This TCR beta chain was observed in a study of blood T cell repertoires in COVID-19. With V trimmed by 0 bases and J by 2 bases, 3 bases remained unmatched. Germline lookup yields CDR1 SGHRS and CDR2 YFSETQ. This CDR3 has 15 residues. This clone was detected once. Authors' processing steps: It was from reference gene primer amplification that nucleated cell counts were estimated. This table comes from immunoSEQ multiplex PCR, and its TCRdb copy is limited to in-frame clones, with some not included. The V and J calls and clone size come from that table; D and trimming were worked out from the DNA. The sample shows about 68,000 clones, around three quarters of them seen only once.

The source of this sequence is a human donor in a cohort sampled during active COVID-19. The sequenced sample was peripheral blood. V usage is TRBV5-1 and J usage is TRBJ2-7; 9 bases are shared with TRBD1. CDR3 loop: CASSLETGGPYEQYF. CDR3 sequence (DNA): TGCGCCAGCAGCTTGGAGACAGGGGGTCCCTACGAGCAGTACTTC.